A single sample is the source of the 17 T cell receptor beta chains below, sequenced in a study of blood T cell repertoires in COVID-19. This table comes from immunoSEQ multiplex PCR, and its TCRdb copy is limited to in-frame clones, with some not included. In the table there are around 500,000 clones, approximately 85% of which are singletons. The sample comprised peripheral blood. Every receptor here comes from a human donor in a cohort sampled during active COVID-19.

The CDR3 is CAISASPSGRANEQFF. CDR3 in DNA: TGTGCCATCAGTGCCTCTCCTAGCGGGAGGGCCAATGAGCAGTTCTTC. The chain uses TRBV10-3 and TRBJ2-1; 12 bases match TRBD2. This CDR3 spans 16 amino acids. Looked up from germline, CDR1 is ENHRY and CDR2 is SYGVKD. The V and J ends lost 4 bases and 6 bases, in that order; junction bases with no gene match: 7.

The rearrangement uses TRBV27 and TRBJ1-2; D is possibly TRBD1 (6 bases). Trimming took off 3 bases at V and 1 base at J, with 12 bases between the two ends. The CDR3 has 15 residues. The V gene's germline CDR1 is MNHEY and CDR2 SMNVEV (reference sequence). The CDR3 region has the DNA TGTGCCAGCAGTTTGGGGACACAGTTTAACTATGGCTACACCTTC. The encoded protein is CASSLGTQFNYGYTF.

This clone was counted once. This chain uses TRBV5-1 with TRBJ1-3; 7 bases agree with TRBD1. The trim removed 5 bases at V and 8 bases at J, leaving 10 bases unmatched. The CDR3 contains 14 residues. Germline V lookup: CDR1 SGHRS, CDR2 YFSETQ. This CDR3 reads CASSAGQLADTIYF. The CDR3 coding sequence is TGCGCCAGCAGTGCGGGACAGCTTGCGGACACCATATATTTT.

The chain recombines TRBV4-2 with TRBJ1-2; 12 bases align to TRBD1. After removal of 4 bases from V and 6 bases from J, the junction contained 15 bases not matched to a gene. The CDR3 runs 18 residues. Germline V gene data show CDR1 as LGHNA and CDR2 as YNFKEQ. The CDR3 DNA reads as TGTGCCAGCAGCCCTAGGACAGGGACAGGGGGCGCCGGGGATGGCTACACCTTC. Translation gives CASSPRTGTGGAGDGYTF.

This clone was observed a single time. This rearrangement joins TRBV13 to TRBJ2-7, with a possible D match to TRBD2 (10 bases). The CDR3 consists of 19 residues. Looked up from germline, CDR1 is PRHDT and CDR2 is FYEKMQ (reference sequence). V lost 5 bases to trimming and J lost 5 bases, with 31 bases between them. CDR3 amino acids: CASSPKGTGLLAGTDEQYF. CDR3 in DNA: TGTGCCAGCAGCCCCAAGGGGACAGGGTTACTAGCGGGGACGGACGAGCAGTACTTC.

This clone was counted between two and nine times. The genes are TRBV9 and TRBJ2-1; 9 bases line up with TRBD2. The germline gives CDR1 SGDLS, CDR2 YYNGEE. CDR3 size: 16 residues. V shed 4 bases and J 5 bases; nucleotides not matched to a gene: 10. CDR3 loop: CASSLLGLAHNNEQFF. CDR3 nucleotides: TGTGCCAGCAGCCTCCTCGGACTAGCGCATAACAATGAGCAGTTCTTC.

This clone has just a few counts. The V gene is TRBV2, the J gene TRBJ2-2, with 7 bases aligning to TRBD1. The J segment lost 3 bases and the V segment lost 0 bases, leaving 1 base of the junction unmatched. This CDR3 is 15 amino acids long. Germline values: CDR1 SNHLY, CDR2 FYNNEI. Here the CDR3 reads CASSEAGQDTGELFF. The DNA for the CDR3 is TGTGCCAGCAGTGAAGCCGGACAGGACACCGGGGAGCTGTTTTTT.

The J gene is TRBJ2-5, the V gene TRBV23-1; D is perhaps TRBD1 (5 bases). TRBV23-1 is an open reading frame, and its role is uncertain. CDR3 length equals 15 residues. V was cut by 3 bases and J by 3 bases, with 14 bases left in between. The CDR3 protein is CASSQPTEHKETQYF. CDR3 sequence (DNA): TGCGCCAGCAGTCAGCCGACAGAACACAAAGAGACCCAGTACTTC.

The chain couples TRBV30 to TRBJ1-2; TRBD1 agrees at 9 bases. Germline loops: CDR1 GTSNPN, CDR2 SVGIG (reference sequence). After removal of 0 bases from V and 7 bases from J, the junction contained 6 bases not matched to a gene. CDR3 length: 14 residues. The CDR3 nucleotides are TGTGCCTGGAGTGTAGTTACAGGGGGCAGTGGCTACACCTTC. It yields the protein CAWSVVTGGSGYTF. The complete variable domain, with remaining parts taken from reference TRBV30 and TRBJ1-2, reads SQTIHQWPATLVQPVGSPLSLECTVEGTSNPNLYWYRQAAGRGLQLLFYSVGIGQISSEVPQNLSASRPQDRQFILSSKKLLLSDSGFYLCAWSVVTGGSGYTFGSGTRLTVV.

This chain connects TRBV7-3 to TRBJ2-1; no firm D call. V lost 3 bases to trimming and J lost 5 bases, with 8 bases between them. The germline V gene encodes CDR1 SGHTA and CDR2 FQGTGA. The CDR3 sequence is 13 residues long. The CDR3 reads CASSFHTNNEQFF. In nucleotides, the CDR3 is TGTGCCAGCAGCTTCCACACTAACAATGAGCAGTTCTTC.

The chain carries TRBV4-1 and TRBJ2-1; TRBD1 aligns across 8 bases. Germline CDR1 is MGHRA and CDR2 is YSYEKL. J was trimmed by 7 bases and V by 1 base; bases with no gene match: 3. The CDR3 covers 14 residues. The CDR3 protein is CASSQGTGLNEQFF. The CDR3 DNA reads TGCGCCAGCAGCCAAGGGACAGGGTTAAATGAGCAGTTCTTC.

The rearrangement joins TRBV2 to TRBJ2-5; D call uncertain. V gave up 7 bases and J gave up 1 base, with 4 bases separating them. Per the germline V gene, CDR1 is SNHLY and CDR2 is FYNNEI. This CDR3 spans 11 amino acids. Here the CDR3 reads CASNSQETQYF. In DNA form, the CDR3 reads TGTGCCAGCAACTCCCAAGAGACCCAGTACTTC.

This clone was counted only a few times. V usage is TRBV5-4 and J usage is TRBJ2-2; D possibly corresponds to TRBD1 (5 bases). This CDR3 contains 17 residues. Germline loops: CDR1 SGHNT, CDR2 YYREEE (reference sequence). V was shortened by 4 bases and J by 1 base, with 17 bases between the two germline ends. The CDR3 reads CASSPIIIGQNTGELFF. CDR3 nucleotide sequence: TGTGCCAGCAGCCCAATAATTATCGGACAGAACACCGGGGAGCTGTTTTTT. Full variable domain (rest looked up from reference TRBV5-4 and TRBJ2-2): ETGVTQSPTHLIKTRGQQVTLRCSSQSGHNTVSWYQQALGQGPQFIFQYYREEENGRGNFPPRFSGLQFPNYSSELNVNALELDDSALYLCASSPIIIGQNTGELFFGEGSRLTVL.

The V gene is TRBV6-2 or TRBV6-3, the J gene TRBJ2-3; 8 bases match TRBD2. CDR1 MNHEY and CDR2 SVGEGT come from the germline V gene. V lost 7 bases and J lost 8; bases outside the gene matches: 17. The CDR3 has 16 amino acids. The CDR3 bases are TGTGCCAGCACCCCCGGGGGGGCCGCCTTTTTATTTACGCAGTATTTT. Protein sequence: CASTPGGAAFLFTQYF.

The chain uses TRBV24-1 and TRBJ2-2; 10 bases agree with TRBD2. The germline CDR1 and CDR2 sequences are KGHDR and SFDVKD. V lost 4 bases to trimming and J lost 2 bases; unmatched junction nucleotides: 9. The CDR3 is 18 residues long. The CDR3 region is CATSELAGLVGNTGELFF. The CDR3 DNA is TGTGCCACCAGTGAACTAGCGGGGCTCGTGGGTAACACCGGGGAGCTGTTTTTT.

J is TRBJ2-7 and V is TRBV7-2, with D hard to call. Germline V CDR1 and CDR2: SGHTA, FQGNSA. This CDR3 region has 12 residues. V was clipped by 3 bases and J by 3 bases, with 6 bases between them. In DNA, the CDR3 is TGTGCCAGCAGCTTCTATTTCTACGAGCAGTACTTC. This gives the protein CASSFYFYEQYF. Full variable domain (remainder filled in from reference TRBV7-2 and TRBJ2-7): GAGVSQSPSNKVTEKGKDVELRCDPISGHTALYWYRQSLGQGLEFLIYFQGNSAPDKSGLPSDRFSAERTGGSVSTLTIQRTQQEDSAVYLCASSFYFYEQYFGPGTRLTVT.

This clone occurred a few times. This chain joins TRBV7-8 and TRBJ1-2; 10 bases line up with TRBD1. J gave up 4 bases and V 5 bases, and 7 bases lay outside the gene matches. Germline loops: CDR1 SGHVS, CDR2 FQNEAQ. The CDR3 contains 15 residues. CDR3 protein: CASSLDRGRIYGYTF. The CDR3 DNA reads TGTGCCAGCAGCCTTGACAGGGGGCGCATCTATGGCTACACCTTC.